This TCR beta chain was sequenced during a study of blood T cell repertoires in COVID-19. The assay was immunoSEQ multiplex PCR, and TCRdb's table has in-frame clones only and misses some. The sample includes about 60,000 clones, over 80% of them seen just once. This CDR3 comprises 16 residues. With V trimmed by 5 bases and J by 2 bases, 11 bases remained unmatched. Looked up from germline, CDR1 is SGHAT and CDR2 is FQNNGV. Seattle participants joined during active infection and were tracked over time. The chain carries TRBV11-2 and TRBJ1-2, with 7 positions matching TRBD1. The receptor was derived from a man younger than 45 with COVID-19, enrolled during active disease. Sequencing used peripheral blood. This CDR3 is CASSIEGWDSNYGYTF. DNA for the CDR3: TGTGCCAGCAGCATTGAAGGTTGGGACAGCAACTATGGCTACACCTTC.